The 20 T cell receptor beta chains presented below share a single source sample, sequenced in a study of T-cell memory formation after mild COVID-19. A single record per CDR3 protein comes from TCRdb applying MiXCR to the 5' RACE reads. This table has about 390,000 distinct CDR3 sequences, about 16% appearing once. The source material was PBMCs or a T cell subset sorted from them (not recorded which). These receptors were taken from a young man who had mild COVID-19 (a few samples of this study predate the infection). Cell type and time point are not known.

In this sample, this clonotype turned up many times. The rearrangement joins TRBV7-7 to TRBJ2-1; D unclear. This CDR3 is 13 amino acids long. The V gene's germline CDR1 is SSHAT and CDR2 FNYEAQ (reference sequence). The V gene lost 0 bases and the J gene lost 6 bases, with 6 bases spanning the gap. CDR3 nucleotides: TGTGCCAGCAGCTTAGCGCCCGGCAATGAGCAGTTCTTC. Protein: CASSLAPGNEQFF.

The V call is TRBV7-2, the J call TRBJ2-1, with 8 bases lining up with TRBD1. J was trimmed by 8 bases and V by 5 bases; bases with no gene match: 14. The CDR3 spans 16 residues. From germline, CDR1 is SGHTA and CDR2 FQGNSA. In DNA form, the CDR3 reads TGTGCCAGCAGCGACATCTTCCAGGGGGCGTGGGATGAGCAGTTCTTC. It encodes CASSDIFQGAWDEQFF.

Comments on this clonotype: One junction end disagrees with the germline gene, perhaps due to a read error. CDR3 nucleotide sequence: TGTGCCAGCAGCTTCCGAGGGAACGCTGAAGCTTTCTTT. Protein sequence: CASSFRGNAEAFF. The chain joins TRBV11-2 to TRBJ1-1; D is uncertain. The CDR3 consists of 13 residues. Looked up from germline, CDR1 is SGHAT and CDR2 is FQNNGV.

This clonotype has only a few counts. The V gene is TRBV7-8, the J gene TRBJ2-1; D remains ambiguous. From germline, CDR1 is SGHVS and CDR2 FQNEAQ. Deletions cut 6 bases from V and 9 bases from J, with 12 bases between. The CDR3 runs to 12 residues. This CDR3 is CASRKGPGEQFF. CDR3 bases: TGTGCCAGCAGAAAGGGCCCAGGTGAGCAGTTCTTC.

This clonotype has more than one count but fewer than ten. The chain is built from TRBV6-5 and TRBJ2-1, with 9 bases identical to TRBD1. V dropped 5 bases and J dropped 8; count of bases not matched to a gene: 16. CDR3 length: 17 residues. In germline, CDR1 is MNHEY, CDR2 SVGAGI. The CDR3 sequence is CASSRYTTGTGTYEQFF. As DNA, the CDR3 is TGTGCCAGCAGTCGATACACTACCGGGACAGGGACCTATGAGCAGTTCTTC.

This clonotype was picked up a small number of times. The V call is TRBV5-4, the J call TRBJ2-7; 14 nucleotides agree with TRBD2. With V trimmed by 3 bases and J by 2 bases, 4 bases remained unmatched. Looked up from germline, CDR1 is SGHNT and CDR2 is YYREEE (reference sequence). The CDR3 is made up of 16 amino acids. CDR3 region: CASSSGLAGAPYEQYV. CDR3 bases: TGTGCCAGCAGCTCGGGACTAGCGGGGGCCCCCTACGAGCAGTACGTC.

This clonotype was seen a few times. This chain connects TRBV20-1 to TRBJ2-2; no firm D call. V shed 5 bases and J shed 2 bases, with 6 bases lying between them. Germline V gene sequence: CDR1 DFQATT, CDR2 SNEGSKA (reference sequence). This CDR3 spans 12 amino acids. The CDR3: CSAPSNTGELFF. The DNA for the CDR3 is TGCAGTGCTCCGTCTAACACCGGGGAGCTGTTTTTT.

This chain connects TRBV7-2 to TRBJ2-1; D is unclear. Trimming cost V 1 base and J 8 bases, with 15 bases left between them. The CDR3 spans 15 residues. Per germline, CDR1 SGHTA and CDR2 FQGNSA. The CDR3 DNA reads TGTGCCAGCAGCTTAGTGGGATTCACCGTCCATGAGCAGTTCTTC. Translated, it gives CASSLVGFTVHEQFF.

This clonotype has ten or more counts. This chain joins TRBV18 and TRBJ2-3; possibly TRBD1 or TRBD2 for D (5 bases each). The germline CDR1 and CDR2 sequences are KGHSH and LQKENI. Trimming took off 2 bases at V and 4 bases at J, with 7 bases between the two ends. The CDR3 spans 13 residues. DNA of the CDR3: TGTGCCAGCTCACCAGGGGGATCAGATACGCAGTATTTT. This codes for CASSPGGSDTQYF.

This chain joins TRBV7-2 and TRBJ1-3, with a weak D call TRBD1 (6 bases). CDR3 length: 17 amino acids. CDR1 and CDR2 (germline): SGHTA, FQGNSA. V lost 5 bases to trimming and J lost 1 base, with 18 bases between them. DNA of the CDR3: TGTGCCAGCAGCGTTCCTCAGGGGACATATTCTGGAAACACCATATATTTT. This encodes CASSVPQGTYSGNTIYF.

The V call is TRBV6-1, the J call TRBJ2-3, with 16 bases aligning to TRBD2. CDR3 length: 16 residues. V lost 8 bases to trimming and J lost 3 bases; unmatched junction nucleotides: 5. Germline assignment: CDR1 MNHNS and CDR2 SASEGT. CDR3 region: CASGTSGGAGTDTQYF. CDR3 DNA sequence: TGTGCCAGCGGGACTAGCGGGGGGGCCGGGACAGATACGCAGTATTTT.

The gene calls are TRBV4-3 and TRBJ2-4; no firm D call. Trimming left V 2 bases short and J 7 bases short, with 18 bases between. Germline CDR1 and CDR2: LGHNA and YSLEER. This CDR3 comprises 16 residues. The CDR3 spells CASSQSHGVLGNIQYF. The CDR3 DNA reads as TGCGCCAGCAGCCAATCTCACGGAGTCTTAGGGAACATTCAGTACTTC.

This chain joins TRBV6-2 or TRBV6-3 and TRBJ1-5, with a weak D call TRBD1 (5 bases). There are 15 residues in the CDR3. Trimming took off 2 bases at V and 2 bases at J, with 10 bases between the two ends. Germline CDR1 reads MNHEY; CDR2 reads SVGEGT. The CDR3 DNA sequence: TGTGCCAGCAGTTACCGGGGGGGAGGCAATCAGCCCCAGCATTTT. Amino acids: CASSYRGGGNQPQHF.

This clonotype has more than one count but fewer than ten. The rearrangement joins TRBV9 to TRBJ1-2, with a weak D call TRBD1 (5 bases). The CDR3 is 18 residues long. CDR1 and CDR2 from the germline V gene are SGDLS and YYNGEE. The V and J ends lost 2 bases and 2 bases respectively, with 22 bases between them. In nucleotides, the CDR3 is TGTGCCAGCAGCGTGCAGGGTGATGCGGGCTTTGGGAACTATGGCTACACCTTC. Protein: CASSVQGDAGFGNYGYTF. The complete variable domain, with remaining parts taken from reference TRBV9 and TRBJ1-2, reads DSGVTQTPKHLITATGQRVTLRCSPRSGDLSVYWYQQSLDQGLQFLIQYYNGEERAKGNILERFSAQQFPDLHSELNLSSLELGDSALYFCASSVQGDAGFGNYGYTFGSGTRLTVV.

This clonotype came up a few times. The chain employs TRBV4-1 and TRBJ2-7; TRBD1 matches 11 bases. Trimming at V came to 1 base and at J to 3 bases, leaving 5 bases not matched to a gene. Per germline, CDR1 MGHRA and CDR2 YSYEKL. The CDR3 totals 16 residues. The CDR3 protein is CASSQGWTGGFYEQYF. As DNA, the CDR3 is TGCGCCAGCAGCCAAGGGTGGACAGGGGGCTTCTACGAGCAGTACTTC.

Many counts were recorded for this clonotype. J is TRBJ2-1 and V is TRBV29-1; 8 nucleotides align to TRBD2. The CDR3 runs to 14 residues. The V gene's germline CDR1 is SQVTM and CDR2 ANQGSEA. V lost 5 bases, J lost 6 bases, and 9 bases stayed unmatched. The CDR3 sequence is CSVHRLAGLNEQFF. The CDR3 DNA is TGCAGCGTTCATAGGCTAGCGGGCCTCAATGAGCAGTTCTTC.

This clonotype was counted a few times. The chain recombines TRBV12-3 or TRBV12-4 with TRBJ1-1, with D maybe TRBD1 (5 bases). V was clipped by 6 bases and J by 1 base, with 12 bases between them. The CDR3 is 14 residues long. The CDR3 DNA is TGTGCCAGCAGCCCCCACGGGGGGAACACTGAAGCTTTCTTT. Translation: CASSPHGGNTEAFF.

The rearrangement links TRBV4-2 to TRBJ1-4, with a weak D call TRBD1 (5 bases). CDR3 length: 17 residues. Trimming removed 2 bases from V and 0 bases from J, with 13 bases in between. The germline V gene has CDR1 LGHNA and CDR2 YNFKEQ. The CDR3 nucleotides read TGTGCCAGCAGCCAACTCCGACAGACCGCAACTAATGAAAAACTGTTTTTT. Translated: CASSQLRQTATNEKLFF.

The CDR3 region is CASSLLGGGELFF. Written as DNA, the CDR3 is TGTGCCAGCTCACTACTTGGAGGCGGGGAGCTGTTTTTT. The chain combines TRBV18 with TRBJ2-2; possibly TRBD2 for D (5 bases). The V end was cut by 4 bases, the J end by 7 bases, with 10 bases between. Germline V gives CDR1 KGHSH, CDR2 LQKENI. The CDR3 is 13 residues long.

This clonotype has only a few counts. The chain recombines TRBV7-2 with TRBJ2-5; 14 bases are a match to TRBD2. Germline V CDR1 and CDR2: SGHTA, FQGNSA. This CDR3 spans 16 amino acids. V was pared by 5 bases and J by 7 bases, with 9 bases of the junction left unmatched. Written as DNA, the CDR3 is TGTGCCAGCAGCCTGACTAGCGGGGGGGAGAGTTGGACCCAGTACTTC. Translation gives CASSLTSGGESWTQYF.